The present T cell receptor beta chain was sequenced within a study of T cell responses to AZD1222 COVID-19 vaccine. This CDR3 has 16 residues. Per germline, CDR1 SEHNR and CDR2 FQNEAQ (reference sequence). Trimming at V came to 4 bases and at J to 0 bases, leaving 8 bases not matched to a gene. About this clone: Its antigen is currently unknown.

Findings and limits, study-wide: Two AZD1222 doses significantly raised spike-specific TCR breadth and depth over controls. Baseline testing showed seropositivity in only a handful of AZD1222 recipients. Per reports, nearly half of all spike-specific TCRs target regions that are unmutated in variants.

Sequencing was performed with immunoSEQ multiplex PCR; in TCRdb, only in-frame clones are kept and a portion is missing. This sample has around 130,000 clones, with more than 85% found just once. The clonotype originates from an adult in good health. The chain links TRBV7-9 to TRBJ1-1; 7 nucleotides match TRBD1. Sequences were derived from peripheral blood, sampled on day 0 of AZD1222 vaccination. Here the CDR3 reads CASSSRTGALNTEAFF. The CDR3 DNA follows: TGTGCCAGCAGCTCCCGGACAGGAGCCCTGAACACTGAAGCTTTCTTT.